The 18 T cell receptor beta chains below come from one sample, sequenced in a study of blood T cell repertoires in COVID-19. Using immunoSEQ multiplex PCR, the repertoire was profiled, and TCRdb retains in-frame clones only, with some absent. The data show some 220,000 clones, 75% to 85% seen once. Sequenced sample: peripheral blood. The receptor set was obtained from a human donor in a cohort sampled during active COVID-19.

The chain joins TRBV24-1 to TRBJ1-2, with TRBD1 as a possible D gene (5 bases). The germline V and J ends were trimmed by 2 bases and 6 bases, with 9 bases remaining between them. Germline loops: CDR1 KGHDR, CDR2 SFDVKD. The CDR3 sequence is 13 residues long. CDR3 amino acids: CATSDSGYHGYTF. The DNA of the CDR3 is TGTGCCACCAGTGATTCAGGGTACCATGGCTACACCTTC.

V usage is TRBV27 and J usage is TRBJ1-1; D might be TRBD1 (5 bases). Trimming stripped 7 bases from V and 1 base from J, with 16 bases between. CDR3 size: 15 residues. Germline CDR1 MNHEY, CDR2 SMNVEV (reference sequence). The CDR3 spells CASTQGVMGNTEAFF. CDR3 DNA sequence: TGTGCCAGCACCCAAGGGGTAATGGGGAACACTGAAGCTTTCTTT.

The V and J genes are TRBV12-3 or TRBV12-4 and TRBJ1-4; D unclear. The CDR3 spans 13 residues. The germline V and J ends were trimmed by 6 bases and 0 bases, with 5 bases remaining between them. CDR3 sequence: CASRSSTNEKLFF. The CDR3 DNA sequence: TGTGCCAGCAGATCCTCAACTAATGAAAAACTGTTTTTT.

This sequence joins TRBV6-5 and TRBJ2-1; tentative D call: TRBD2 (5 bases). V dropped 5 bases and J dropped 7 bases, with 9 bases sitting between them. The CDR3 totals 12 residues. Germline CDR1 reads MNHEY; CDR2 reads SVGAGI. This chain's CDR3 is CASSQTGNEQFF. The CDR3 bases are TGTGCCAGCAGTCAAACGGGAAATGAGCAGTTCTTC.

This chain connects TRBV2 to TRBJ1-5, with a weak D call TRBD1 (5 bases). The V and J ends lost 8 bases and 5 bases respectively, with 13 bases between them. The CDR3 runs to 13 residues. CDR1 is SNHLY and CDR2 is FYNNEI in the germline V gene. The CDR3, as DNA: TGTGCCAGCTCTAAAGGGGTGGATCAGCCCCAGCATTTT. This sequence encodes CASSKGVDQPQHF.

The chain employs TRBV5-4 and TRBJ2-6; a weak D match, TRBD1 (6 bases). Germline CDR1 reads SGHNT; CDR2 reads YYREEE (reference sequence). The CDR3 spans 19 residues. The V end lost 4 bases, the J end lost 0 bases, and 20 bases lay between the germline ends. CDR3 bases: TGTGCCAGCAGCCTAACCAGGGGATTTTGGGTCTCTGGGGCCAACGTCCTGACTTTC. It specifies CASSLTRGFWVSGANVLTF.

This chain connects TRBV5-1 to TRBJ2-3; unclear D gene. The V end was cut by 0 bases, the J end by 4 bases, with 3 bases between. The V gene's germline CDR1 is SGHRS and CDR2 YFSETQ. This CDR3 is built from 12 residues. This chain's CDR3 is CASSLGADTQYF. CDR3 coding DNA: TGCGCCAGCAGCTTGGGCGCAGATACGCAGTATTTT. Full variable domain (outside the CDR3, taken from reference TRBV5-1 and TRBJ2-3): KAGVTQTPRYLIKTRGQQVTLSCSPISGHRSVSWYQQTPGQGLQFLFEYFSETQRNKGNFPGRFSGRQFSNSRSEMNVSTLELGDSALYLCASSLGADTQYFGPGTRLTVL.

The gene calls are TRBV2 and TRBJ2-3, with D possibly TRBD1 on 7 matching bases. Germline lookup yields CDR1 SNHLY and CDR2 FYNNEI. The CDR3 runs to 14 residues. V dropped 8 bases and J dropped 1 base, with 13 bases sitting between them. The CDR3 loop reads CASGGGAGTDTQYF. As DNA, the CDR3 is TGTGCCAGCGGAGGGGGCGCTGGCACAGATACGCAGTATTTT.

The chain uses TRBV11-2 and TRBJ2-2; D is undetermined. Germline V CDR1 and CDR2: SGHAT, FQNNGV. This CDR3 region has 15 residues. V was shortened by 6 bases and J by 3 bases, with 14 bases between the two germline ends. The CDR3 is CASSPKTHHTGELFF. CDR3 in DNA: TGTGCCAGCAGTCCCAAAACACATCACACCGGGGAGCTGTTTTTT.

This chain links TRBV5-4 with TRBJ2-1, with 8 bases matching TRBD2. The CDR3 extends over 14 amino acids. Germline V gene lookup returns CDR1 SGHNT and CDR2 YYREEE (reference sequence). Trimming took 4 bases from V and 10 from J; bases not matched to a gene: 10. Here the CDR3 DNA reads TGTGCCAGCAGCGCCCGGACTAGCCAGGAGGAGCAGTTCTTC. This encodes CASSARTSQEEQFF.

J is TRBJ1-2 and V is TRBV15; weak D call: TRBD1 (6 bases). Trimming left V 1 base short and J 8 bases short, with 17 bases between. The germline V gene has CDR1 LNHNV and CDR2 YYDKDF (reference sequence). The CDR3 covers 15 residues. CDR3 sequence: CATSRGGDRSLGYTF. The DNA of the CDR3 is TGTGCCACCAGCAGAGGGGGCGACAGGTCTTTGGGCTACACCTTC.

The chain recombines TRBV5-1 with TRBJ2-7; 11 nucleotides agree with TRBD2. CDR3 length equals 14 residues. V lost 5 bases and J lost 2; bases outside the gene matches: 3. Germline V lookup: CDR1 SGHRS, CDR2 YFSETQ. The CDR3 DNA reads as TGCGCCAGCAGGGTGACTAGCGGGACCTACGAGCAGTACTTC. Amino acids: CASRVTSGTYEQYF. Looking up the rest from reference TRBV5-1 and TRBJ2-7 gives the full variable domain: KAGVTQTPRYLIKTRGQQVTLSCSPISGHRSVSWYQQTPGQGLQFLFEYFSETQRNKGNFPGRFSGRQFSNSRSEMNVSTLELGDSALYLCASRVTSGTYEQYFGPGTRLTVT.

The chain employs TRBV5-4 and TRBJ2-7; 10 bases agree with TRBD2. Per germline, CDR1 SGHNT and CDR2 YYREEE (reference sequence). CDR3 length equals 14 residues. With 0 bases clipped from V and 6 bases from J, the junction kept 3 bases outside the gene matches. The chain's CDR3 is CASSLVAGGSEQYF. CDR3 in DNA: TGTGCCAGCAGCTTGGTAGCGGGGGGTTCCGAGCAGTACTTC. The full variable domain, completed using reference TRBV5-4 and TRBJ2-7, is ETGVTQSPTHLIKTRGQQVTLRCSSQSGHNTVSWYQQALGQGPQFIFQYYREEENGRGNFPPRFSGLQFPNYSSELNVNALELDDSALYLCASSLVAGGSEQYFGPGTRLTVT.

The CDR3 region has the DNA TGTGCCAGCAGCCCCCGACTAGCGGCATACAATGAGCAGTTCTTC. This encodes CASSPRLAAYNEQFF. The chain couples TRBV9 to TRBJ2-1; 9 bases are a match to TRBD2. The CDR3 totals 15 residues. Germline loops: CDR1 SGDLS, CDR2 YYNGEE. Trimming took 4 bases from V and 4 from J; bases not matched to a gene: 6.

The chain is built from TRBV6-6 and TRBJ1-2; a weak D match, TRBD1 (6 bases). The CDR3 is made up of 14 amino acids. The germline gives CDR1 MNHNY, CDR2 SVGAGI (reference sequence). With 0 bases removed from V and 3 bases from J, the gap between germline ends came to 8 bases. The DNA of the CDR3 is TGTGCCAGCAGTTACTCGAAGGGGGACTATGGCTACACCTTC. This encodes CASSYSKGDYGYTF.

V is TRBV18 and J is TRBJ1-2; TRBD1 aligns across 9 bases. The ends lost 4 bases at V and 5 bases at J; junction bases unmatched: 5. Germline values: CDR1 KGHSH, CDR2 LQKENI. The CDR3 spans 14 residues. Written as DNA, the CDR3 is TGTGCCAGCTCACGGGACAGGGTGCAGTATGGCTACACCTTC. Its translation: CASSRDRVQYGYTF.

The CDR3 region is CASSSNRRDEQYF. The DNA for the CDR3 is TGTGCCAGCAGCTCAAACAGAAGAGACGAGCAGTACTTC. This chain connects TRBV3-1 (or the pseudogene TRBV3-2) to TRBJ2-7; D not certain. Per the germline V gene, CDR1 is LGHDT and CDR2 is YNNKEL (reference sequence). CDR3 length equals 13 residues. V lost 5 bases and J lost 5, with 13 bases in between.

This chain links TRBV6-6 with TRBJ2-6; D is perhaps TRBD1 (5 bases). The V gene's germline CDR1 is MNHNY and CDR2 SVGAGI (reference sequence). The CDR3 runs to 16 residues. Trimming removed 6 bases at V and 4 bases at J, with 16 bases between. In DNA form, the CDR3 reads TGTGCCAGCAGCAGTACCCAGGGATCAGGGGCCAACGTCCTGACTTTC. The encoded protein is CASSSTQGSGANVLTF.